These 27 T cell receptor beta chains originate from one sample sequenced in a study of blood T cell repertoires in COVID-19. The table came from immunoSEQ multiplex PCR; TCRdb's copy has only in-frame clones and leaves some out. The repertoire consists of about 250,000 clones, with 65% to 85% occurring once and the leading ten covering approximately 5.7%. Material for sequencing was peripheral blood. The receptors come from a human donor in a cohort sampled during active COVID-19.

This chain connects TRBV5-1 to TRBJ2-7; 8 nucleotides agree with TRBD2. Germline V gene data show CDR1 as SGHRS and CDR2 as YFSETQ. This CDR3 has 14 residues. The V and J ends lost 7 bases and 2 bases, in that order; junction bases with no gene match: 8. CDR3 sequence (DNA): TGCGCCAGCGCACCACTAGCGGCTACCTACGAGCAGTACTTC. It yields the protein CASAPLAATYEQYF.

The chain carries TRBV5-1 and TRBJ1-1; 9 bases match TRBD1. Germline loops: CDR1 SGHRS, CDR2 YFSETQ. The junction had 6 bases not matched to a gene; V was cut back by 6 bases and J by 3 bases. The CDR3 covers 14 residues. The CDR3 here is CASKRTGAYTEAFF. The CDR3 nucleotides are TGCGCCAGCAAACGGACAGGGGCGTACACTGAAGCTTTCTTT.

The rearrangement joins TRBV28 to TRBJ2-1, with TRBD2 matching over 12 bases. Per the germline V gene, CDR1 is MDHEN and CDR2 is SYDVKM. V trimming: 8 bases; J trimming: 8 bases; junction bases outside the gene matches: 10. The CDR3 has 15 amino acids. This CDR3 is CASELAGGPSYEQFF. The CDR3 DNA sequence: TGTGCCAGCGAGCTAGCGGGAGGGCCGAGTTATGAGCAGTTCTTC.

The CDR3 reads CASGLVISRQGVTEAFF. The CDR3 DNA reads TGTGCTAGTGGTTTGGTAATTAGTAGACAGGGGGTTACTGAAGCTTTCTTT. The rearrangement joins TRBV12-5 to TRBJ1-1; 9 bases match TRBD1. With 0 bases clipped from V and 5 bases from J, the junction kept 10 bases outside the gene matches. CDR1 is LGHNT, CDR2 FRNRAP, per germline. CDR3 length equals 17 residues.

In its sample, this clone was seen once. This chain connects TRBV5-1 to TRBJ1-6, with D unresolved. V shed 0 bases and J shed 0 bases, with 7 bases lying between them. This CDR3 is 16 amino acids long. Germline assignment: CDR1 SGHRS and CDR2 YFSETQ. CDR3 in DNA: TGCGCCAGCAGCTTGGAAGGGAGCTCCTATAATTCACCCCTCCACTTT. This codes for CASSLEGSSYNSPLHF.

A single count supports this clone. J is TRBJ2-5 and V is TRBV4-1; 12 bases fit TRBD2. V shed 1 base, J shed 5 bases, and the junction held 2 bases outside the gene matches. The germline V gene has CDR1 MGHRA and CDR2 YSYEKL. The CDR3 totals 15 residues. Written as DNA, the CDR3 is TGCGCCAGCAGCCAAGGGACTAGCGGGGCGGAGACCCAGTACTTC. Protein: CASSQGTSGAETQYF.

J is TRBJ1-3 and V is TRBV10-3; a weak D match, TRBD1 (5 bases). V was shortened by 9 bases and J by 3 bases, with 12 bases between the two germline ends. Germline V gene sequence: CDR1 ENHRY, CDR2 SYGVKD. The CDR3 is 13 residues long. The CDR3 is CAITGSIGNTIYF. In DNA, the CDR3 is TGTGCCATAACAGGTTCCATTGGAAACACCATATATTTT.

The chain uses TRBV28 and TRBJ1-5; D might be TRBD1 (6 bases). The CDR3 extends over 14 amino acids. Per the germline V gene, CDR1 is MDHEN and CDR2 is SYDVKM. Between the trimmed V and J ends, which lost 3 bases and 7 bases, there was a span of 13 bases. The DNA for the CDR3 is TGTGCCAGCAGTTTGGGGGGGGCCGGCCAGCCCCAGCATTTT. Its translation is CASSLGGAGQPQHF. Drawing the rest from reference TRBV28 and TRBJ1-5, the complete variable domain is DVKVTQSSRYLVKRTGEKVFLECVQDMDHENMFWYRQDPGLGLRLIYFSYDVKMKEKGDIPEGYSVSREKKERFSLILESASTNQTSMYLCASSLGGAGQPQHFGDGTRLSIL.

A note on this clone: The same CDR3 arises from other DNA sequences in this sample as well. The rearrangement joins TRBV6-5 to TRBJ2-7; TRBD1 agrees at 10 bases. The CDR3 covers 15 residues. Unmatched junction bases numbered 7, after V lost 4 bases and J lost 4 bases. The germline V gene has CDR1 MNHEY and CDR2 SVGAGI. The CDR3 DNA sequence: TGTGCCAGCAGTTCCCCGGGACAGGGGACTTACGAGCAGTACTTC. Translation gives CASSSPGQGTYEQYF.

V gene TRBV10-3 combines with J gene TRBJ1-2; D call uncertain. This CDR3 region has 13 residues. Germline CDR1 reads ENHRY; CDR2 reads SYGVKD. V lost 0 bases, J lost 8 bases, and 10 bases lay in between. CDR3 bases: TGTGCCATCAGTGAGTCGAACATTCGAGGCTACACCTTC. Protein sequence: CAISESNIRGYTF.

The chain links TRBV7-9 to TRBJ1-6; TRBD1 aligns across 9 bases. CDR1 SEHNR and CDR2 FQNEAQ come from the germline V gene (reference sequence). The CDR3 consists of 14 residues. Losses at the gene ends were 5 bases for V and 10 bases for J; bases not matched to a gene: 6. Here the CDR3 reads CASSLGQGQSPLHF. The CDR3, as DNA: TGTGCCAGCAGCCTAGGACAGGGGCAGTCACCCCTCCACTTT.

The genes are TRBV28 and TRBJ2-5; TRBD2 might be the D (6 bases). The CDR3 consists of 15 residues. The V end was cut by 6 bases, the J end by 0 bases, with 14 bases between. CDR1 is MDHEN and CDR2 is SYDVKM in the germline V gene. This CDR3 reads CASRGAGLNQETQYF. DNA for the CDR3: TGTGCCAGCAGGGGAGCGGGCCTGAACCAAGAGACCCAGTACTTC. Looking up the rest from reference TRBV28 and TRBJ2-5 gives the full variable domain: DVKVTQSSRYLVKRTGEKVFLECVQDMDHENMFWYRQDPGLGLRLIYFSYDVKMKEKGDIPEGYSVSREKKERFSLILESASTNQTSMYLCASRGAGLNQETQYFGPGTRLLVL.

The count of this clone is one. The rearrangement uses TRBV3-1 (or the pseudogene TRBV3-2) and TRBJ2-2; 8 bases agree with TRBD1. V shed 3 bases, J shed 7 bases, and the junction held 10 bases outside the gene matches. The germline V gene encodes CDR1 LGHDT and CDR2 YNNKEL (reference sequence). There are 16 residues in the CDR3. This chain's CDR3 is CASSQVQGALIGELFF. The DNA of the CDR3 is TGTGCCAGCAGCCAGGTCCAGGGGGCTCTTATCGGGGAGCTGTTTTTT.

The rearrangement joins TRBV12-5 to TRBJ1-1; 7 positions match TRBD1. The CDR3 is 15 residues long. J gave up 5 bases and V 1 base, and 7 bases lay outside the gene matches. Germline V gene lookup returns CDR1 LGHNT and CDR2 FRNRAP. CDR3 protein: CASGLALTGETEAFF. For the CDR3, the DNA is TGTGCTAGTGGTTTGGCCCTTACAGGGGAAACTGAAGCTTTCTTT.

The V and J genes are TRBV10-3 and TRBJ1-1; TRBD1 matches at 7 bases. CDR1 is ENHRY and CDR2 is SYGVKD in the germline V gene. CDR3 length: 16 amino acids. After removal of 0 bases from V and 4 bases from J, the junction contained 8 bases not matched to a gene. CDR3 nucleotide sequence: TGTGCCATCAGTGAGTCGATGCAGGGGGGCGGCACTGAAGCTTTCTTT. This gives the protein CAISESMQGGGTEAFF.

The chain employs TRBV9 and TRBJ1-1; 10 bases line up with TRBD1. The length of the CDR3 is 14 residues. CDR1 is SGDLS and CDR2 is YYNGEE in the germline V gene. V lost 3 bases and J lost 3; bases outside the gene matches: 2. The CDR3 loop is CASSAGTGDTEAFF. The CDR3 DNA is TGTGCCAGCAGCGCCGGGACAGGGGACACTGAAGCTTTCTTT.

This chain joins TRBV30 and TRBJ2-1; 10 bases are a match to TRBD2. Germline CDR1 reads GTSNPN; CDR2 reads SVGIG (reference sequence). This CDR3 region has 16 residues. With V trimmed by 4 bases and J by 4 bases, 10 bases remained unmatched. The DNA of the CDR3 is TGTGCCTGGAAGCTAGCGGGGGCCTACGGGTACAATGAGCAGTTCTTC. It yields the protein CAWKLAGAYGYNEQFF.

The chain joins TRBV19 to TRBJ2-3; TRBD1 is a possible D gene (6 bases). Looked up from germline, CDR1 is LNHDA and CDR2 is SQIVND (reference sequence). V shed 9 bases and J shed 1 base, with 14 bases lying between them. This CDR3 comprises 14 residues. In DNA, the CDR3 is TGTGCCAGCAGTGAGACAGGCCGCACAGATACGCAGTATTTT. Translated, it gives CASSETGRTDTQYF.

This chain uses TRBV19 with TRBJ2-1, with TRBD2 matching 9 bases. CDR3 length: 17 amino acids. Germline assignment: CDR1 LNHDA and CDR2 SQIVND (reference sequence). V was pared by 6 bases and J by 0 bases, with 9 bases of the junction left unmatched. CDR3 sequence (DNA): TGTGCCAGTAGAGGAGGAGAAGCGGGGGGCTCCTACAATGAGCAGTTCTTC. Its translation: CASRGGEAGGSYNEQFF.

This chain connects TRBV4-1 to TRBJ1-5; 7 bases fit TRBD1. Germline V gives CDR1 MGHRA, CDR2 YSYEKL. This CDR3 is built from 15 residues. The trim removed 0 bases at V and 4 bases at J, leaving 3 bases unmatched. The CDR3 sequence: CASSQDYRGNQPQHF. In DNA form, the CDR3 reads TGCGCCAGCAGCCAAGATTACAGGGGTAATCAGCCCCAGCATTTT.

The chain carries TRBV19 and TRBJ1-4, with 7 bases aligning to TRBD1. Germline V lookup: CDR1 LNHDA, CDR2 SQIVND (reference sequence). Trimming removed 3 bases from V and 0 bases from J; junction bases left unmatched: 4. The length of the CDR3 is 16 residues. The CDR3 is CASSMGTVATNEKLFF. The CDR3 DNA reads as TGTGCCAGTAGTATGGGGACAGTAGCAACTAATGAAAAACTGTTTTTT.

The CDR3 loop is CASSLAVSGGPQETQYF. The DNA of the CDR3 is TGTGCCAGCAGCTTAGCGGTTTCTGGCGGGCCACAAGAGACCCAGTACTTC. V usage is TRBV7-6 and J usage is TRBJ2-5; weak D call: TRBD2 (5 bases). The length of the CDR3 is 17 residues. Germline CDR1 SGHVS, CDR2 FNYEAQ. Trimming pared 0 bases from V and 2 bases from J, leaving 16 bases between.

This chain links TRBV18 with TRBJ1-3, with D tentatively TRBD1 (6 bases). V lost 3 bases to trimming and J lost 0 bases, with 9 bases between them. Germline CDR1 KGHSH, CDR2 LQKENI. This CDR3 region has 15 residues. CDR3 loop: CASSPGQFSGNTIYF. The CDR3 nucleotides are TGTGCCAGCTCACCCGGACAGTTCTCTGGAAACACCATATATTTT. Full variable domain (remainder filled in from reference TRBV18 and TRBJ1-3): NAGVMQNPRHLVRRRGQEARLRCSPMKGHSHVYWYRQLPEEGLKFMVYLQKENIIDESGMPKERFSAEFPKEGPSILRIQQVVRGDSAAYFCASSPGQFSGNTIYFGEGSWLTVV.

As DNA, the CDR3 is TGTGCCAGCAGCAGGGGACAGGGCAGGAACGAGCAGTACTTC. Its protein is CASSRGQGRNEQYF. The rearrangement links TRBV5-5 to TRBJ2-7, with 9 bases lining up with TRBD1. The CDR3 spans 14 residues. Germline V gives CDR1 SGHKS, CDR2 YYEKEE (reference sequence). With 4 bases clipped from V and 5 bases from J, the junction kept 7 bases outside the gene matches.

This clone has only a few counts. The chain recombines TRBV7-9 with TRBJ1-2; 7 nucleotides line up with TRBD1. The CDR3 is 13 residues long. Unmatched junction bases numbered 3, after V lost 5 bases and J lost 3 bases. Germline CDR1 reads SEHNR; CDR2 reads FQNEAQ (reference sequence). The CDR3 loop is CASSQTGDYGYTF. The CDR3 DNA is TGTGCCAGCAGCCAAACAGGGGACTATGGCTACACCTTC.

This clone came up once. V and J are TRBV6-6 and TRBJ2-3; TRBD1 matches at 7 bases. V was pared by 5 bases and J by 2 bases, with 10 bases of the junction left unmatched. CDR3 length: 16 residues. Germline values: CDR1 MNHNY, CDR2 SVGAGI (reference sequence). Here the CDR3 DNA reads TGTGCCAGCAGTATACCTCGGACAGGTTCCACAGATACGCAGTATTTT. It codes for CASSIPRTGSTDTQYF.

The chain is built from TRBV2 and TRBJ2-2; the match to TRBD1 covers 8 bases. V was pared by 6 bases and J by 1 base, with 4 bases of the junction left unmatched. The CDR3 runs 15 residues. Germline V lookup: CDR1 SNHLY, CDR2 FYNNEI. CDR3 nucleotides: TGTGCCAGCAGGGCAGGGGGCTTGAACACCGGGGAGCTGTTTTTT. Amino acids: CASRAGGLNTGELFF.